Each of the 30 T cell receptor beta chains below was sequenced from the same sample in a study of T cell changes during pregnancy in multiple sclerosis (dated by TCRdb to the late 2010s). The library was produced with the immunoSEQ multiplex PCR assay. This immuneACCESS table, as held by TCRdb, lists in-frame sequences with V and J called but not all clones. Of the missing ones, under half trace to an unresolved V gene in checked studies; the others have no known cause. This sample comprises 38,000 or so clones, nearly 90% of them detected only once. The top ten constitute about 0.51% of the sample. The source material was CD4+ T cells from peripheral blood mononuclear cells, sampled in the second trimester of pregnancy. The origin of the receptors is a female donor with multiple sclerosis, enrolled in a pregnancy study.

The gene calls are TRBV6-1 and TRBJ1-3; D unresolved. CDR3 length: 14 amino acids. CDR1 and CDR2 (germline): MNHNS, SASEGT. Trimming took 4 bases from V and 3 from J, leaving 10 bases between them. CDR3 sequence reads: CASSGTVGGNTIYF. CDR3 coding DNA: TGTGCCAGCAGTGGAACAGTGGGTGGAAACACCATATATTTT.

The CDR3 loop reads CASSPRISTVGTQYF. CDR3 bases: TGTGCCAGCAGCCCACGAATCTCGACTGTAGGGACCCAGTACTTC. The J gene is TRBJ2-5, the V gene TRBV14; D is unresolved. Germline V gene sequence: CDR1 SGHDN, CDR2 FVKESK. The CDR3 runs 15 residues. V was cut by 4 bases and J by 7 bases, with 19 bases left in between.

This chain's CDR3 is CASSEEKGKSYEQYF. The CDR3 DNA is TGTGCCAGCAGCGAAGAAAAGGGGAAATCCTACGAGCAGTACTTC. The J gene is TRBJ2-7, the V gene TRBV11-3; D possibly corresponds to TRBD1 (5 bases). The CDR3 is 15 residues long. V was cut by 5 bases and J by 1 base, with 15 bases left in between. Per the germline V gene, CDR1 is SGHNT and CDR2 is YENEEA.

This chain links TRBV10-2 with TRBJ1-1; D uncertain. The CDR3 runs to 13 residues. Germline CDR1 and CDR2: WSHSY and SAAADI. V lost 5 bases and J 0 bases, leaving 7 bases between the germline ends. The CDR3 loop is CASSLNMNTEAFF. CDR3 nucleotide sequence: TGCGCCAGCAGTCTGAACATGAACACTGAAGCTTTCTTT.

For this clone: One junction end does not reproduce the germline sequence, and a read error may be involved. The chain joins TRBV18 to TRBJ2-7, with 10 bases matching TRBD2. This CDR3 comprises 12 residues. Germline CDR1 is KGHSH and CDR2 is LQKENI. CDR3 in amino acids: CASSHGTSGILF. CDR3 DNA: TGTGCCAGCTCACATGGTACTAGCGGGATACTTTTC.

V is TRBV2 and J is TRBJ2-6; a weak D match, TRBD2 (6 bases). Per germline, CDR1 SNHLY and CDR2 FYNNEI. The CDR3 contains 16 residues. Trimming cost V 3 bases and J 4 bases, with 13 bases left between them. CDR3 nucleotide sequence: TGTGCCAGCAGTGATTCAGGAGGGATCGGGGCCAACGTCCTGACTTTC. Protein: CASSDSGGIGANVLTF.

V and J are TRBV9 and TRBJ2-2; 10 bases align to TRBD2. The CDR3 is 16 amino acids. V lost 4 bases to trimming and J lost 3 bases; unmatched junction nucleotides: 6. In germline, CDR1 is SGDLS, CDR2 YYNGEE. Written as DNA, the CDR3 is TGTGCCAGCAGCCCTAGGAGCGGGAGGGACACCGGGGAGCTGTTTTTT. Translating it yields CASSPRSGRDTGELFF.

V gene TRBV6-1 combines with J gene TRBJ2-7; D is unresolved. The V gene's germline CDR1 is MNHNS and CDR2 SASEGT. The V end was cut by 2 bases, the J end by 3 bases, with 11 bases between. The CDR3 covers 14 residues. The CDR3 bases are TGTGCCAGCAGTGAAACCTTCTACCACTACGAGCAGTACTTC. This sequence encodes CASSETFYHYEQYF.

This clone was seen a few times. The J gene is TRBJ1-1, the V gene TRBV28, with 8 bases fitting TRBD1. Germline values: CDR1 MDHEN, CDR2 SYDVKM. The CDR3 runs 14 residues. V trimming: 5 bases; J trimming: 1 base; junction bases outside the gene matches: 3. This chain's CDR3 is CASSRDRRNTEAFF. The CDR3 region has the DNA TGTGCCAGCAGTAGGGACAGGAGGAACACTGAAGCTTTCTTT.

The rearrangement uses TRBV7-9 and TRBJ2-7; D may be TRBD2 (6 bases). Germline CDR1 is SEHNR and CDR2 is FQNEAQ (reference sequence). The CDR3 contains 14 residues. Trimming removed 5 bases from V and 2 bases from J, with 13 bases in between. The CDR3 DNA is TGTGCCAGCAGCGTCGGGACTCCTCCCTACGAGCAGTACTTC. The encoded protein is CASSVGTPPYEQYF.

CDR3 loop: CASSFIAGGPHEQYF. In DNA, the CDR3 is TGTGCCAGCAGCTTCATAGCGGGAGGGCCCCACGAGCAGTACTTC. The chain joins TRBV7-2 to TRBJ2-7; 11 bases line up with TRBD2. The CDR3 has 15 residues. Germline V gene lookup returns CDR1 SGHTA and CDR2 FQGNSA. The V segment lost 3 bases and the J segment 5 bases; nucleotides outside the gene matches: 6.

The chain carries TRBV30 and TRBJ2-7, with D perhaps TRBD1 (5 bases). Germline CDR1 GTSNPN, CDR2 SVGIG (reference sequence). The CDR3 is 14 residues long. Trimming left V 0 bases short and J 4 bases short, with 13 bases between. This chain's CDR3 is CAWSVRQFLYEQYF. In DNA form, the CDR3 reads TGTGCCTGGAGTGTAAGACAGTTCCTTTACGAGCAGTACTTC.

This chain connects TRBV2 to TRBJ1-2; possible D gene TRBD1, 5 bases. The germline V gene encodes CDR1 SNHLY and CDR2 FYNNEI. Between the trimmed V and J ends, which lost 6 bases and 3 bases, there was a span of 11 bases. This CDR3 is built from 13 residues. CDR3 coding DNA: TGTGCCAGCAGGGCAGGGTTGGACTATGGCTACACCTTC. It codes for CASRAGLDYGYTF.

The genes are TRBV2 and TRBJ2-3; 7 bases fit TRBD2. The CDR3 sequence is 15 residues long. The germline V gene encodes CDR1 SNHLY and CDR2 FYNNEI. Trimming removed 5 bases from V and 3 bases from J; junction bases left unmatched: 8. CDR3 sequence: CASSLAGALTDTQYF. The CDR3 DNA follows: TGTGCCAGCAGTCTGGCGGGAGCCTTAACAGATACGCAGTATTTT.

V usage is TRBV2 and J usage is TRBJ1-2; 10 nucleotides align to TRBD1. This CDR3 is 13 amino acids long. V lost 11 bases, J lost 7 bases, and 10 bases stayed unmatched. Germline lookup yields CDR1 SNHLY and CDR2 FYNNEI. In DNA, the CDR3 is TGTGCCGGAATATCCGGGGACAGGGGTGGCTACACCTTC. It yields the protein CAGISGDRGGYTF.

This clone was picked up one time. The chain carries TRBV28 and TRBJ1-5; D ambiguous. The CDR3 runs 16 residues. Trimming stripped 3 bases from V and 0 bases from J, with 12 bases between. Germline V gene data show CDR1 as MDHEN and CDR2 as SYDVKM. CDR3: CASSFSGGGSNQPQHF. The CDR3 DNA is TGTGCCAGCAGTTTTAGCGGAGGAGGTAGCAATCAGCCCCAGCATTTT.

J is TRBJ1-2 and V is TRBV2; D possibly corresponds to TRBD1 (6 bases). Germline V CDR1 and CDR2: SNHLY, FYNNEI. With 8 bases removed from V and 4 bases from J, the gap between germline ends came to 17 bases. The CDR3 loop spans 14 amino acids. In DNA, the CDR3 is TGTGCCAGCTGCCCCCAGACAGGCCTCTATGGCTACACCTTC. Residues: CASCPQTGLYGYTF.

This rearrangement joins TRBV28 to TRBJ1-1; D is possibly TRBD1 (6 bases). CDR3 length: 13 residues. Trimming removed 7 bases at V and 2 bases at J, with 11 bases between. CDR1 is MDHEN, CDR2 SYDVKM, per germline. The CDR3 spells CASMAGANTEAFF. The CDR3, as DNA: TGTGCCAGCATGGCAGGGGCAAACACTGAAGCTTTCTTT.

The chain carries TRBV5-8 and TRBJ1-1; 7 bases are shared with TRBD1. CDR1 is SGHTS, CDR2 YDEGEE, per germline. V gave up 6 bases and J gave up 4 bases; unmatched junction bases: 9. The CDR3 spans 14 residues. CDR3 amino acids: CASNQGGRGTEAFF. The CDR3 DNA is TGTGCCAGCAACCAAGGGGGCAGGGGCACTGAAGCTTTCTTT.

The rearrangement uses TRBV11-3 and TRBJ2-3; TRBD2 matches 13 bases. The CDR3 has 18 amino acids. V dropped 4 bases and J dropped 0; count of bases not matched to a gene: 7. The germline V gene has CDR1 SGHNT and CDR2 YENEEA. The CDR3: CASSSGLAGASSTDTQYF. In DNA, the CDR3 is TGTGCCAGCAGCTCTGGACTAGCGGGAGCGTCTAGCACAGATACGCAGTATTTT.

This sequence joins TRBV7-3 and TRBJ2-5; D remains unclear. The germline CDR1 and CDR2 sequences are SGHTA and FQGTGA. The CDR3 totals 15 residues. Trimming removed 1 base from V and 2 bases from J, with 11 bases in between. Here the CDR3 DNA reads TGTGCCAGCAGCTTAATAAACACCCGACAAGAGACCCAGTACTTC. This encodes CASSLINTRQETQYF.

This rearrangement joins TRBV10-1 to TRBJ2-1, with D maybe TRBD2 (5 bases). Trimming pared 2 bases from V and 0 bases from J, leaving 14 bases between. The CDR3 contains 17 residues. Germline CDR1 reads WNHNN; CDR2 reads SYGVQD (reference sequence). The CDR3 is CASSEIGGRSSYNEQFF. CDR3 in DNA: TGCGCCAGCAGTGAGATAGGCGGGCGAAGCTCCTACAATGAGCAGTTCTTC.

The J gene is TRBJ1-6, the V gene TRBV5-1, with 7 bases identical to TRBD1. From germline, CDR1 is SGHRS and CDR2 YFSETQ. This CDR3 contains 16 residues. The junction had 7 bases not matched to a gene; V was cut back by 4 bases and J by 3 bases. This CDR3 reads CASSPGDSGYNSPLHF. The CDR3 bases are TGCGCCAGCAGCCCCGGGGACAGCGGCTATAATTCACCCCTCCACTTT.

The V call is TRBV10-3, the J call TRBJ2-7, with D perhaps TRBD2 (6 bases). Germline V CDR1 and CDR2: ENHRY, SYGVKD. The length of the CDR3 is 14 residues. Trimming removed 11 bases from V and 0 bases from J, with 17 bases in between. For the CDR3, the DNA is TGTGCCTCAACCCGGACTATCAGCTCCTACGAGCAGTACTTC. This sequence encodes CASTRTISSYEQYF.

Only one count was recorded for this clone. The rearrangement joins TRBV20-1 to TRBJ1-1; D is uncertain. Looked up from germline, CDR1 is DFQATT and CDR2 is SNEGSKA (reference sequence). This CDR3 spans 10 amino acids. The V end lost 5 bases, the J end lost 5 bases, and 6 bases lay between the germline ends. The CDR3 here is CSAGQTEAFF. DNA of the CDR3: TGCAGTGCTGGGCAGACTGAAGCTTTCTTT.

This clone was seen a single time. The CDR3 loop is CASSYGTSGPDNEQFF. The CDR3 coding sequence is TGTGCCAGCAGCTATGGGACTAGCGGGCCTGACAATGAGCAGTTCTTC. The chain has TRBV7-2 and TRBJ2-1; 12 nucleotides line up with TRBD2. The CDR3 runs to 16 residues. Germline V gene sequence: CDR1 SGHTA, CDR2 FQGNSA. Unmatched junction bases numbered 6, after V lost 4 bases and J lost 5 bases.

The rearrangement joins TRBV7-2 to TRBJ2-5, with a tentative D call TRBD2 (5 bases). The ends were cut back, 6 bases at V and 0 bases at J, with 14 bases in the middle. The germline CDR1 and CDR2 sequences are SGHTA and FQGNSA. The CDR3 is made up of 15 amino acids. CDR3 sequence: CASSHSGLDQETQYF. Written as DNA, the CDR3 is TGTGCCAGCAGTCATTCCGGACTGGACCAAGAGACCCAGTACTTC.

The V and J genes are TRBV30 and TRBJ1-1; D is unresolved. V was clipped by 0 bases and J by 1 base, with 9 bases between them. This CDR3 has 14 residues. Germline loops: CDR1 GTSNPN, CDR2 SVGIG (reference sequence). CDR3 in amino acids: CAWSVGLTNTEAFF. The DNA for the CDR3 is TGTGCCTGGAGTGTCGGACTGACGAACACTGAAGCTTTCTTT.

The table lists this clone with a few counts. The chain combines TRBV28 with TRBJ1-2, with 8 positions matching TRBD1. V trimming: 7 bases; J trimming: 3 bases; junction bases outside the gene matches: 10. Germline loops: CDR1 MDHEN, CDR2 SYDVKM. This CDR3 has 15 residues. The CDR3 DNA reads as TGTGCCAGCACGGCGGGGCAGGGGGCCCACTATGGCTACACCTTC. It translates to CASTAGQGAHYGYTF.

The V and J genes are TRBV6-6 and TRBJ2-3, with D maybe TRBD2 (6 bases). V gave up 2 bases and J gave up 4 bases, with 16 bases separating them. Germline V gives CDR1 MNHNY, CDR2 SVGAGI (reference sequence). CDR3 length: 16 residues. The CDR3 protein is CASSYPTGAVPDTQYF. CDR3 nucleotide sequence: TGTGCCAGCAGTTACCCGACGGGAGCGGTACCAGATACGCAGTATTTT.